This record covers a single T cell receptor (beta chain). Its antigen is not identified. The sample is drawn from a study of response to subunit inactivated influenza vaccine. Points from the study as a whole: Only a handful of new T cells, the authors suggested, are recruited with each seasonal influenza vaccination.

Germline V gives CDR1 SGHVS, CDR2 FQNEAQ. With 5 bases removed from V and 3 bases from J, the gap between germline ends came to 23 bases. The CDR3 runs 19 residues. TCRdb itself ran the RT-PCR reads through MiXCR, one entry per CDR3 protein. The sample contains about half a million distinct CDR3 sequences, under 9% of which appear only once. Sequenced material: PBMCs from blood, taken less than 25 months after vaccination. The receptor was isolated from a man between 50 and 75 years old who received an inactivated influenza vaccine. V gene TRBV7-8 combines with J gene TRBJ2-6; no clear D gene. The CDR3 nucleotides read TGTGCCAGCAGCCGTAGACAAGGGTCCTGGTTAGGTGGGGCCAACGTCCTGACTTTC. Protein product: CASSRRQGSWLGGANVLTF.